This T cell receptor (beta chain) was documented in a study of cytomegalovirus exposure and HLA in healthy donors. Study results and caveats: Later analysis placed DRB1 highest and HLA-C lowest in TCR association rates, which differed by HLA locus.

CDR1 SGHAT and CDR2 FQNNGV come from the germline V gene. CDR3 length: 14 amino acids. With 5 bases clipped from V and 1 base from J, the junction kept 3 bases outside the gene matches. About this clone: Its antigen is unidentified.

The primer mix had 60 Vbeta and 13 Jbeta primers. TCRdb keeps only in-frame clones here, not all; method: immunoSEQ multiplex PCR. This table has around 140,000 clones, around three quarters appearing once. The specimen was PBMCs. The chain employs TRBV11-2 and TRBJ2-3; 7 bases map to TRBD2. The TCR comes from a woman aged 18-30 years in good health and CMV-seropositive. CDR3: CASSRDYRTDTQYF. Written as DNA, the CDR3 is TGTGCCAGCAGCCGGGACTATCGCACAGATACGCAGTATTTT.